This entry describes one T cell receptor (beta chain). Its antigen is unknown. Generated by immunoSEQ multiplex PCR, the TCRdb table keeps only in-frame clones and is missing some. This sample has some 350,000 clones, with about 88% found just once. The data were taken from a study of Ad26.COV2.S vaccination and SARS-CoV-2 variants. Specified treatment: about 20 received Ad26.COV2.S at low or high dose, single or two shots; roughly 5 received placebo; per-sample allocation not given. On day 63 after the first injection, vaccine and placebo recipients gave samples. Findings of the study overall: Responses of spike-specific T cells (both CD8+ and CD4+) reportedly showed substantial breadth after vaccination. Breadth measured for non-spike TCRs was similar across vaccine and placebo recipients.

The germline CDR1 and CDR2 sequences are MNHEY and SMNVEV (reference sequence). This CDR3 spans 14 amino acids. Trimming removed 0 bases from V and 2 bases from J, with 8 bases in between. Sequencing used peripheral blood, obtained in a trial of Ad26.COV2.S vaccine versus placebo. The origin of this receptor is a person between 18 and 59 years old who received the Ad26.COV2.S COVID-19 vaccine or a placebo. V gene TRBV27 combines with J gene TRBJ2-7; D may match TRBD1 or TRBD2 (5 bases each). CDR3 residues: CASSLSGRTYEQYF. The CDR3 DNA is TGTGCCAGCAGTTTATCGGGACGGACCTACGAGCAGTACTTC.